A single sample gave rise to the 3 T cell receptor beta chains below, sequenced in a study of blood T cell repertoires in COVID-19. Measured with immunoSEQ multiplex PCR; TCRdb has only the in-frame clones, and not every one. The sample includes about 55,000 clones, approximately 85% of them seen just once. The material sequenced was peripheral blood. These receptors were collected from a human donor in a cohort sampled during active COVID-19.

The V gene is TRBV19, the J gene TRBJ2-1, with D possibly matching TRBD2 (7 bases). Trimming took 3 bases from V and 4 from J, leaving 16 bases between them. The CDR3 sequence is 16 residues long. CDR1 LNHDA and CDR2 SQIVND come from the germline V gene (reference sequence). The CDR3, as DNA: TGTGCCAGTAGTATGGGGGGGCTAGCGCGTTACAATGAGCAGTTCTTC. It specifies CASSMGGLARYNEQFF.

The chain uses TRBV9 and TRBJ1-2; 7 bases are a match to TRBD1. The CDR3 runs to 14 residues. After removal of 3 bases from V and 1 base from J, the junction contained 3 bases not matched to a gene. CDR1 and CDR2 from the germline V gene are SGDLS and YYNGEE. In DNA form, the CDR3 reads TGTGCCAGCAGCGGGGACAGCATTAACTATGGCTACACCTTC. Its translation is CASSGDSINYGYTF.

V is TRBV3-1 (or the pseudogene TRBV3-2) and J is TRBJ2-2; D is ambiguous. The germline V gene has CDR1 LGHDT and CDR2 YNNKEL (reference sequence). The CDR3 is made up of 18 amino acids. Trimming took 4 bases from V and 2 from J, leaving 20 bases between them. CDR3 sequence: CASSPRVGATINTGELFF. The CDR3 nucleotides read TGTGCCAGCAGCCCCCGCGTAGGAGCGACGATCAACACCGGGGAGCTGTTTTTT.